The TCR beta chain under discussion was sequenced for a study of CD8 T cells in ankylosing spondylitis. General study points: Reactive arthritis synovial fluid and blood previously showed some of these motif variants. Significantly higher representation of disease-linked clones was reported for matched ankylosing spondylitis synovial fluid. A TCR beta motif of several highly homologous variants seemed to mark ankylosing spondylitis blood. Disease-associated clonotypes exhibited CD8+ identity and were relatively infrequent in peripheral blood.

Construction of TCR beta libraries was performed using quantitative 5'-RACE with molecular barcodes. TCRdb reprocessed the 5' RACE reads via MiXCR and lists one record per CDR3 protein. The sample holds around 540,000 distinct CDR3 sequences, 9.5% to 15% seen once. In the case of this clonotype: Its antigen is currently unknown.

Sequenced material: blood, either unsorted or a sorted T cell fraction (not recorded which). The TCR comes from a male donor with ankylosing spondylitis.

CDR3 region: CASSQDPSPSYNEQFF. CDR3 bases: TGTGCCAGCAGCCAAGATCCCAGCCCCTCCTACAATGAGCAGTTCTTC. The V and J genes are TRBV3-1 and TRBJ2-1; D not certain. V was shortened by 0 bases and J by 0 bases, with 9 bases between the two germline ends. The CDR3 runs to 16 residues. Germline assignment: CDR1 LGHDT and CDR2 YNNKEL (reference sequence).